The 14 T cell receptor beta chains given below trace back to one sample, sequenced in a study of cytomegalovirus exposure and HLA in healthy donors. Researchers ran the PCR with 60 Vbeta and 13 Jbeta primers. Produced via immunoSEQ multiplex PCR; TCRdb's table is partial and in-frame only. Seen here are roughly 180,000 clones, approximately 86% observed once, and the top ten hold about 1.5%. The sample comprised PBMCs. The receptors here all came from a male donor in good health and CMV-seronegative.

This clone showed up just once. The CDR3 loop reads CASSLASITGSGNTIYF. CDR3 in DNA: TGTGCCAGCAGCTTAGCGTCGATAACAGGGAGTGGAAACACCATATATTTT. This chain joins TRBV7-8 and TRBJ1-3, with a possible D match to TRBD1 (6 bases). Germline assignment: CDR1 SGHVS and CDR2 FQNEAQ. V was cut by 0 bases and J by 3 bases, with 15 bases left in between. CDR3 length: 17 residues. The whole variable domain, remainder taken from reference TRBV7-8 and TRBJ1-3, is GAGVSQSPRYKVAKRGQDVALRCDPISGHVSLFWYQQALGQGPEFLTYFQNEAQLDKSGLPSDRFFAERPEGSVSTLKIQRTQQEDSAVYLCASSLASITGSGNTIYFGEGSWLTVV.

This clone was found once. CDR3 in DNA: TGTGCCAGCAGCGGAGAGGGATCCGGGACAGGGGCTACTGAAGCTTTCTTT. This gives the protein CASSGEGSGTGATEAFF. V is TRBV9 and J is TRBJ1-1, with TRBD1 matching over 10 bases. Germline V gene sequence: CDR1 SGDLS, CDR2 YYNGEE. The CDR3 has 17 residues. The J segment lost 5 bases and the V segment lost 3 bases, leaving 13 bases of the junction unmatched.

The chain links TRBV6-5 to TRBJ1-6; D is undetermined. Trimming removed 6 bases from V and 6 bases from J, with 12 bases in between. The CDR3 totals 14 residues. Germline values: CDR1 MNHEY, CDR2 SVGAGI. DNA for the CDR3: TGTGCCAGCAGCGACGGAGGAGGTAATTCACCCCTCCACTTT. This encodes CASSDGGGNSPLHF.

This clone has only a few counts. The chain joins TRBV9 to TRBJ1-4; 8 positions match TRBD1. J was trimmed by 0 bases and V by 4 bases; bases with no gene match: 11. This CDR3 is 18 amino acids long. From germline, CDR1 is SGDLS and CDR2 YYNGEE. The CDR3 is CASSSQGGRLSTNEKLFF. The CDR3 DNA sequence: TGTGCCAGCAGCTCACAGGGGGGGAGACTATCAACTAATGAAAAACTGTTTTTT.

This clone was observed a single time. The V gene is TRBV19, the J gene TRBJ1-3; D possibly corresponds to TRBD1 (5 bases). Germline CDR1 and CDR2: LNHDA and SQIVND (reference sequence). This CDR3 spans 17 amino acids. V gave up 5 bases and J gave up 2 bases, with 19 bases separating them. In DNA, the CDR3 is TGTGCCAGTAGTGTACAGGCTTTATTCCATCCTGGAAACACCATATATTTT. Its translation is CASSVQALFHPGNTIYF. Complete variable domain (other parts from reference TRBV19 and TRBJ1-3): DGGITQSPKYLFRKEGQNVTLSCEQNLNHDAMYWYRQDPGQGLRLIYYSQIVNDFQKGDIAEGYSVSREKKESFPLTVTSAQKNPTAFYLCASSVQALFHPGNTIYFGEGSWLTVV.

The rearrangement links TRBV5-1 to TRBJ2-1; D perhaps matches TRBD2 (6 bases). V was shortened by 5 bases and J by 0 bases, with 15 bases between the two germline ends. CDR1 SGHRS and CDR2 YFSETQ come from the germline V gene. The CDR3 loop spans 16 amino acids. Here the CDR3 DNA reads TGCGCCAGCAGTTCGGCGGGGCTGGCCTCCTACAATGAGCAGTTCTTC. This translates into CASSSAGLASYNEQFF.

This clone was seen a single time. The CDR3 nucleotides are TGCAGCGTCATAGCGGGGGGGCCTGGTGACTTCGATACGCAGTATTTT. It specifies CSVIAGGPGDFDTQYF. This chain connects TRBV29-1 to TRBJ2-3; 11 nucleotides agree with TRBD2. V lost 6 bases to trimming and J lost 6 bases; unmatched junction nucleotides: 14. The CDR3 consists of 16 residues. CDR1 SQVTM and CDR2 ANQGSEA come from the germline V gene.

The chain couples TRBV10-1 to TRBJ2-2; 10 nucleotides match TRBD1. CDR1 is WNHNN, CDR2 SYGVQD, per germline (reference sequence). The CDR3 extends over 17 amino acids. The V segment lost 5 bases and the J segment 5 bases; nucleotides outside the gene matches: 11. Here the CDR3 DNA reads TGCGCCAGCAGTCCCCGTCAGGGACAGGGGAGGACCGGGGAGCTGTTTTTT. This translates into CASSPRQGQGRTGELFF.

The chain carries TRBV6-1 and TRBJ2-2; D unclear. From germline, CDR1 is MNHNS and CDR2 SASEGT. This CDR3 region has 13 residues. With 2 bases removed from V and 6 bases from J, the gap between germline ends came to 7 bases. CDR3 DNA sequence: TGTGCCAGCAGTGAAAGCTTCCCCGGGGAGCTGTTTTTT. This translates into CASSESFPGELFF.

Remarks on this clone: One end of the junction does not line up with germline, which may come from a read error. This chain uses TRBV27 with TRBJ2-7; D is unclear. The CDR3 length is 14 residues. Per the germline V gene, CDR1 is MNHEY and CDR2 is SMNVEV (reference sequence). The CDR3 sequence is CASSLSRNSYEQYF. CDR3 in DNA: TGTGCCAGCAGTCTATCCAGAAACTCCTACGAGCAGTACTTC.

The chain links TRBV6-1 to TRBJ1-2; possibly TRBD1 for D (6 bases). Trimming removed 1 base from V and 6 bases from J, with 15 bases in between. The germline CDR1 and CDR2 sequences are MNHNS and SASEGT. The CDR3 totals 15 residues. The CDR3 DNA sequence: TGTGCCAGCAGTGAAGTAGGGGGATCTGTCGATGGCTACACCTTC. Encoded protein: CASSEVGGSVDGYTF.

This rearrangement joins TRBV30 to TRBJ2-7; TRBD2 matches 10 bases. V lost 0 bases to trimming and J lost 5 bases; unmatched junction nucleotides: 4. The CDR3 has 14 residues. Per the germline V gene, CDR1 is GTSNPN and CDR2 is SVGIG (reference sequence). The CDR3: CAWSVLAGRDEQYF. The CDR3, as DNA: TGTGCCTGGAGTGTACTAGCGGGACGGGACGAGCAGTACTTC.

This chain joins TRBV11-2 and TRBJ1-4; D is unresolved. V was trimmed by 5 bases and J by 6 bases, leaving 16 bases between them. CDR1 is SGHAT and CDR2 is FQNNGV in the germline V gene. CDR3 length: 15 residues. The CDR3 nucleotides are TGTGCCAGCAGCCTCTTAACGGGGTTTGATGAAAAACTGTTTTTT. Protein sequence: CASSLLTGFDEKLFF.

The CDR3 bases are TGTGCCAGTAGCCGTCAGGGCCAGCCCCAGCATTTT. Translating gives CASSRQGQPQHF. The chain is built from TRBV19 and TRBJ1-5; D is possibly TRBD1 (5 bases). Germline CDR1 reads LNHDA; CDR2 reads SQIVND (reference sequence). V dropped 6 bases and J dropped 7 bases, with 10 bases sitting between them. This CDR3 has 12 amino acids. Supplemented by reference TRBV19 and TRBJ1-5, the full variable domain reads DGGITQSPKYLFRKEGQNVTLSCEQNLNHDAMYWYRQDPGQGLRLIYYSQIVNDFQKGDIAEGYSVSREKKESFPLTVTSAQKNPTAFYLCASSRQGQPQHFGDGTRLSIL.